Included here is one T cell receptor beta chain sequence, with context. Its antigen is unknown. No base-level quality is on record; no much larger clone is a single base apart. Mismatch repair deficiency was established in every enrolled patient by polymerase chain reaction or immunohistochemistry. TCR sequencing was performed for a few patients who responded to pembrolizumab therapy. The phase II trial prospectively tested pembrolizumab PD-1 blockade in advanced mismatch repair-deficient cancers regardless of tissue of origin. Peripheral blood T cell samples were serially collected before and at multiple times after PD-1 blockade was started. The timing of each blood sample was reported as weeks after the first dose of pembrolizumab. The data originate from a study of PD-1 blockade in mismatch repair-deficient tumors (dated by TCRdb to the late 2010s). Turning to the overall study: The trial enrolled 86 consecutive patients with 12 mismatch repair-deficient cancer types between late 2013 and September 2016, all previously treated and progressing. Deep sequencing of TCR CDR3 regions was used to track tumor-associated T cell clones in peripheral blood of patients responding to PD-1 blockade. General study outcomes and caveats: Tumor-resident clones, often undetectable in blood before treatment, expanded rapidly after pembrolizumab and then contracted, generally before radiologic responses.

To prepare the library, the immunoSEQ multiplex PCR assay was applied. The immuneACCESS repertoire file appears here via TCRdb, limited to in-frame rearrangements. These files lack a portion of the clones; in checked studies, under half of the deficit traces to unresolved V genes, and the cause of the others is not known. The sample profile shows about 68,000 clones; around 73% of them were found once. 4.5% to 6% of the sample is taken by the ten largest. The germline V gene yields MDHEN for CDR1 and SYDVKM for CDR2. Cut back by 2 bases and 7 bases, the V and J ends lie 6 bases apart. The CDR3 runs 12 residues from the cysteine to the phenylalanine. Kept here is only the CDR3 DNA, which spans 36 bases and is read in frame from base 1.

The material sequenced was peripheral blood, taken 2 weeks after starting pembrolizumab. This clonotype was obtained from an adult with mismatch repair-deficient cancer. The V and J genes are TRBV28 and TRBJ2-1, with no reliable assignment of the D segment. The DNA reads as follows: TGTGCCAGCAGTTTAATCCGAAATGAGCAGTTCTTC. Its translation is CASSLIRNEQFF.